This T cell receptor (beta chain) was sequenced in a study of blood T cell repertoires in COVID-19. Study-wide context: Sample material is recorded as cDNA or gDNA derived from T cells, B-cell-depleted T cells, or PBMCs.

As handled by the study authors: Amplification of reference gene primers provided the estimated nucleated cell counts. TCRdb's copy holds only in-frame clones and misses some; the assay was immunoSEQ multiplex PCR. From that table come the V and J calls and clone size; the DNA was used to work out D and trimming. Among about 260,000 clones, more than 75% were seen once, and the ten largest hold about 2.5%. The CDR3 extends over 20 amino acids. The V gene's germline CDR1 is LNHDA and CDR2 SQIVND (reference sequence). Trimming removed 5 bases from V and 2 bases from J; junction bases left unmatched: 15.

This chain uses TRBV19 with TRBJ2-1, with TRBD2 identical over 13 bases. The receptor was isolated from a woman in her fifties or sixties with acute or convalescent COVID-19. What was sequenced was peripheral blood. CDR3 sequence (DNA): TGTGCCAGTAGTTATCCCACCGGGACTAGCGGGACCACACCCTACAATGAGCAGTTCTTC. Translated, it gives CASSYPTGTSGTTPYNEQFF.